These 23 T cell receptor beta chains were sequenced from one sample in a study of T-cell reconstitution after alpha-beta-depleted transplantation in children. The TCRbeta library incorporated unique molecular identifiers. Each CDR3 protein gets one entry after TCRdb re-called the PCR reads with MiXCR. The top ten clones hold about 2% of a sample with hundreds of thousands of distinct CDR3 sequences, around 13% of them seen once. The sample here was PBMCs, mostly from graft donor cells, taken 360 days after TCRalphabeta/CD19-depleted stem cell transplant. All receptors derive from a male patient between 5 and 17 years old who had a stem cell transplant for acute myeloid leukemia, so the T cells may come from the graft donor.

This clonotype was counted only a few times. The chain recombines TRBV2 with TRBJ1-5; a weak D match, TRBD1 (6 bases). The CDR3 consists of 15 residues. V was cut by 6 bases and J by 6 bases, with 18 bases left in between. Looked up from germline, CDR1 is SNHLY and CDR2 is FYNNEI. The CDR3: CASRPLTGSLQPQHF. CDR3 DNA sequence: TGTGCCAGCAGACCTCTTACAGGGAGTCTTCAGCCCCAGCATTTT.

The V gene is TRBV28, the J gene TRBJ2-5; 8 bases agree with TRBD2. Germline V gene lookup returns CDR1 MDHEN and CDR2 SYDVKM. The V segment lost 3 bases and the J segment 4 bases; nucleotides outside the gene matches: 7. The CDR3 consists of 15 residues. CDR3 sequence: CASSFRESGRETQYF. The DNA for the CDR3 is TGTGCCAGCAGTTTCCGGGAGAGCGGGAGAGAGACCCAGTACTTC.

The chain has TRBV28 and TRBJ2-3; 12 bases are shared with TRBD2. The V gene end was trimmed by 3 bases and the J gene end by 6 bases; junction bases not matched to a gene: 4. CDR1 is MDHEN, CDR2 SYDVKM, per germline. The CDR3 runs 15 residues. The CDR3 DNA reads TGTGCCAGCAGTTTCCTAACTAGCGGGAGGGATACGCAGTATTTT. Translation gives CASSFLTSGRDTQYF.

This chain joins TRBV6-2 or TRBV6-3 and TRBJ2-7, with TRBD2 matching 9 bases. CDR1 MNHEY and CDR2 SVGEGT come from the germline V gene. Germline trimming cut 0 bases from V and 6 bases from J; bases unmatched to any gene: 3. CDR3 length: 14 amino acids. This CDR3 reads CASSYSGLATEQYF. CDR3 nucleotide sequence: TGTGCCAGCAGTTACTCAGGACTAGCGACCGAGCAGTACTTC.

This clonotype was counted between two and nine times. The genes are TRBV7-2 and TRBJ2-3, with a weak D call TRBD2 (7 bases). V gave up 1 base and J gave up 1 base, with 12 bases separating them. Germline CDR1 is SGHTA and CDR2 is FQGNSA. The CDR3 is made up of 16 amino acids. CDR3 in amino acids: CASSLGKGGGTDTQYF. DNA for the CDR3: TGTGCCAGCAGCTTAGGAAAAGGGGGGGGCACAGATACGCAGTATTTT.

The V and J genes are TRBV20-1 and TRBJ2-1; D not resolved. The length of the CDR3 is 16 residues. Germline CDR1 reads DFQATT; CDR2 reads SNEGSKA (reference sequence). The V gene lost 1 base and the J gene lost 12 bases, with 25 bases spanning the gap. CDR3 loop: CSARGFGRVRVSGQFF. CDR3 nucleotides: TGCAGTGCTAGAGGCTTTGGACGAGTCCGCGTTTCCGGGCAGTTCTTC.

This clonotype was counted at least ten times. This rearrangement joins TRBV28 to TRBJ2-1, with 10 bases lining up with TRBD2. The germline gives CDR1 MDHEN, CDR2 SYDVKM. This CDR3 contains 16 residues. The V and J ends lost 5 bases and 6 bases, in that order; junction bases with no gene match: 10. The CDR3 DNA is TGTGCCAGCAGTCCCCATAGAGCGGGAGGGGGCAATGAGCAGTTCTTC. Encoded protein: CASSPHRAGGGNEQFF.

There are a few counts of this clonotype. The chain has TRBV29-1 and TRBJ2-2; the match to TRBD2 covers 10 bases. The CDR3 contains 15 residues. The trim removed 3 bases at V and 5 bases at J, leaving 6 bases unmatched. Germline loops: CDR1 SQVTM, CDR2 ANQGSEA. The CDR3 DNA reads TGCAGCGTTGAGAGGCTAGCGGGAGATACCGGGGAGCTGTTTTTT. Translating it yields CSVERLAGDTGELFF.

The V gene is TRBV5-1, the J gene TRBJ2-6; D may match TRBD1 or TRBD2 (5 bases each). Germline V CDR1 and CDR2: SGHRS, YFSETQ. This CDR3 is built from 19 residues. V lost 4 bases to trimming and J lost 0 bases, with 20 bases between them. In DNA form, the CDR3 reads TGCGCCAGCAGCCAATTAGGGACGAGACCTAGCTCTGGGGCCAACGTCCTGACTTTC. The encoded protein is CASSQLGTRPSSGANVLTF.

This clonotype was observed at least ten times. The chain links TRBV20-1 to TRBJ2-7; D ambiguous. Trimming removed 6 bases from V and 3 bases from J, with 15 bases in between. CDR3 length: 13 residues. Germline V CDR1 and CDR2: DFQATT, SNEGSKA (reference sequence). CDR3 nucleotide sequence: TGCAGTGCCGCCCTGGCCCCTCTCTACGAGCAGTACTTC. Its protein product is CSAALAPLYEQYF.

The chain employs TRBV20-1 and TRBJ2-3; the match to TRBD2 covers 7 bases. Germline V CDR1 and CDR2: DFQATT, SNEGSKA (reference sequence). Unmatched junction bases numbered 6, after V lost 3 bases and J lost 0 bases. This CDR3 has 15 residues. CDR3 bases: TGCAGTGCTAGTGCCAGCGGGGCTAGCACAGATACGCAGTATTTT. Translating gives CSASASGASTDTQYF.

This clonotype was seen once. This chain links TRBV3-1 with TRBJ2-2; TRBD1 matches at 8 bases. J gave up 5 bases and V 4 bases, and 15 bases lay outside the gene matches. The CDR3 has 18 amino acids. Germline loops: CDR1 LGHDT, CDR2 YNNKEL (reference sequence). The CDR3 nucleotides read TGTGCCAGCAGCCCAAGACGAGAGAGGACAGGGCGGACCGGGGAGCTGTTTTTT. Protein: CASSPRRERTGRTGELFF.

The rearrangement joins TRBV7-2 to TRBJ2-1; D is undetermined. Germline V gene sequence: CDR1 SGHTA, CDR2 FQGNSA. V was clipped by 1 base and J by 6 bases, with 10 bases between them. The CDR3 has 14 residues. In nucleotides, the CDR3 is TGTGCCAGCAGCTTAGAAGGCTATACCAATGAGCAGTTCTTC. Protein: CASSLEGYTNEQFF.

This clonotype was found many times. This chain links TRBV5-6 with TRBJ2-5; 11 nucleotides agree with TRBD1. Germline-derived CDR1 and CDR2 are SGHDT and YYEEEE. This CDR3 has 15 amino acids. The ends lost 3 bases at V and 4 bases at J; junction bases unmatched: 5. The DNA for the CDR3 is TGTGCCAGCAGCTACCCCGGGACAGGGGGAGAGACCCAGTACTTC. Its protein product is CASSYPGTGGETQYF.

This clonotype was found a few times. The rearrangement uses TRBV27 and TRBJ1-1; a weak D match, TRBD1 (5 bases). V dropped 11 bases and J dropped 10 bases, with 17 bases sitting between them. The CDR3 is 11 amino acids. Germline V gene sequence: CDR1 MNHEY, CDR2 SMNVEV (reference sequence). CDR3 sequence reads: CACHAGVRAFF. In nucleotides, the CDR3 is TGTGCCTGCCATGCGGGGGTGAGAGCTTTCTTT.

The chain joins TRBV28 to TRBJ2-7, with TRBD1 matching 9 bases. V gave up 5 bases and J gave up 1 base; unmatched junction bases: 6. The germline CDR1 and CDR2 sequences are MDHEN and SYDVKM. This CDR3 has 15 amino acids. DNA for the CDR3: TGTGCCAGCAGTACCGACAGGGGGGTTTCCTACGAGCAGTACTTC. This encodes CASSTDRGVSYEQYF. The full variable domain, with the rest looked up from reference TRBV28 and TRBJ2-7, is DVKVTQSSRYLVKRTGEKVFLECVQDMDHENMFWYRQDPGLGLRLIYFSYDVKMKEKGDIPEGYSVSREKKERFSLILESASTNQTSMYLCASSTDRGVSYEQYFGPGTRLTVT.

The CDR3 is CSVEDRWTSGPSYNEQFF. In nucleotides, the CDR3 is TGCAGCGTTGAAGATCGCTGGACTAGCGGGCCCTCCTACAATGAGCAGTTCTTC. The chain employs TRBV29-1 and TRBJ2-1, with 11 bases lining up with TRBD2. Germline CDR1 and CDR2: SQVTM and ANQGSEA. V was clipped by 0 bases and J by 0 bases; unmatched bases: 7. This CDR3 comprises 18 residues.

As concerns this clonotype: One end of the junction fails to match germline, which may point to a read error. The chain joins TRBV9 to TRBJ1-1; D gene uncertain. Germline CDR1 SGDLS, CDR2 YYNGEE. The CDR3 extends over 18 amino acids. CDR3 amino acids: CARSASGSLLGRNTEAFF. The CDR3 DNA follows: TGTGCCAGGAGCGCCTCCGGATCTTTACTTGGTAGGAACACTGAAGCTTTCTTT.

The sample holds one count of this clonotype. The chain is built from TRBV5-1 and TRBJ2-3, with D possibly matching TRBD2 (6 bases). The length of the CDR3 is 16 residues. The germline V and J ends were trimmed by 0 bases and 2 bases, with 13 bases remaining between them. CDR1 is SGHRS, CDR2 YFSETQ, per germline. The CDR3 here is CASSLVAGTSTDTQYF. The CDR3 nucleotides are TGCGCCAGCAGCTTGGTGGCGGGAACCTCCACAGATACGCAGTATTTT.

The V call is TRBV9, the J call TRBJ2-2; the match to TRBD2 covers 8 bases. The CDR3 is 18 residues long. From germline, CDR1 is SGDLS and CDR2 YYNGEE. The trim removed 2 bases at V and 5 bases at J, leaving 14 bases unmatched. The CDR3 nucleotides read TGTGCCAGCAGCGTTAAGCGGGAGAAACGGTGGGGGACCGGGGAGCTGTTTTTT. The encoded protein is CASSVKREKRWGTGELFF.

This clonotype occurred many times. This chain connects TRBV27 to TRBJ2-1; TRBD2 might be the D (5 bases). Germline CDR1 is MNHEY and CDR2 is SMNVEV (reference sequence). This CDR3 has 12 amino acids. V dropped 10 bases and J dropped 4 bases, with 11 bases sitting between them. The DNA of the CDR3 is TGTGCCACCCGCTCGGGATACAATGAGCAGTTCTTC. This sequence encodes CATRSGYNEQFF.

The CDR3: CASSTQDSTGELFF. The CDR3 region has the DNA TGTGCCAGCAGCACCCAGGACAGCACCGGGGAGCTGTTTTTT. The J gene is TRBJ2-2, the V gene TRBV11-3; the D gene is possibly TRBD1 (6 bases). V gave up 5 bases and J gave up 4 bases, with 11 bases separating them. There are 14 residues in the CDR3. Germline V gene sequence: CDR1 SGHNT, CDR2 YENEEA. The whole variable domain, filled in from reference TRBV11-3 and TRBJ2-2, reads EAGVVQSPRYKIIEKKQPVAFWCNPISGHNTLYWYLQNLGQGPELLIRYENEEAVDDSQLPKDRFSAERLKGVDSTLKIQPAELGDSAVYLCASSTQDSTGELFFGEGSRLTVL.

The table lists this clonotype with a few counts. The chain links TRBV21-1 to TRBJ1-5; the table gives TRBD1 as D, unverified against the DNA. TRBV21-1 has pseudogene status. The CDR3 runs 18 residues. The CDR3 coding sequence is TGTGCCAGCAGCAAAGAGGGACAGGGGGGGTTAAGCAATCAGCCCCAGCATTTT. Translating gives CASSKEGQGGLSNQPQHF.